These T cell receptor beta chains were read from a single sample in a study of siplizumab effects on memory and regulatory T cells. Sequencing was performed with immunoSEQ multiplex PCR; in TCRdb, only in-frame clones are kept and a portion is missing. Here the sample spans approximately 60,000 clones, approximately 97% being singletons. Material for sequencing was naive CD8+ T cells sorted from blood. These receptors all stem from a human donor in good health. Each CDR3 is given with its conserved first and last residue.

v_gene: TRBV19; j_gene: TRBJ2-3; CDR3aa: CASSIQSTDTQYF
v_gene: TRBV4-1; j_gene: TRBJ1-1; CDR3aa: CASSQPLGGYGESEAFF
v_gene: TRBV9; j_gene: TRBJ1-1; CDR3aa: CASSTGGTEAFF
v_gene: TRBV4-1; j_gene: TRBJ2-2; CDR3aa: CASSHPAGELFF
v_gene: TRBV19; j_gene: TRBJ1-5; CDR3aa: CASTPDRSAYSNQPQHF
v_gene: TRBV28; j_gene: TRBJ2-7; CDR3aa: CASMGRGHYEQYF
v_gene: TRBV7-9; j_gene: TRBJ2-1; CDR3aa: CASSRELAGGHEQFF
v_gene: TRBV6-1; j_gene: TRBJ2-7; CDR3aa: CASVWDEWNYEQYF
v_gene: TRBV5-1; j_gene: TRBJ2-7; CDR3aa: CASSFPGKAYEQYF
v_gene: TRBV5-4; j_gene: TRBJ1-1; CDR3aa: CASSGSYTEAFF
v_gene: TRBV21-1; j_gene: TRBJ1-3; CDR3aa: CAKIRSNRGFRNTIYF
v_gene: TRBV9; j_gene: TRBJ1-1; CDR3aa: CASSATGAEAFF
v_gene: TRBV7-2; j_gene: TRBJ1-1; CDR3aa: CASSLITGKNTEAFF
v_gene: TRBV14; j_gene: TRBJ2-1; CDR3aa: CASSQDLGRAFLNEQFF
v_gene: TRBV13; j_gene: TRBJ1-1; CDR3aa: CASSLEPRGWAEAFF
v_gene: TRBV5-5; j_gene: TRBJ2-5; CDR3aa: CASSLPPDGQETQYF
v_gene: TRBV2; j_gene: TRBJ2-2; CDR3aa: CASSEPGFTGELFF
v_gene: TRBV4-2; j_gene: TRBJ2-7; CDR3aa: CASSQEDTGSYEQYF
v_gene: TRBV27; j_gene: TRBJ2-7; CDR3aa: CASSLHYTYEQYF
v_gene: TRBV12-5; j_gene: TRBJ2-7; CDR3aa: CASGDLSYEQYF
v_gene: TRBV27; j_gene: TRBJ1-2; CDR3aa: CASSPGQAAYGYTF
v_gene: TRBV9; j_gene: TRBJ1-6; CDR3aa: CASSGVGAGSPLHF
v_gene: TRBV6-1; j_gene: TRBJ2-3; CDR3aa: CASSGGITGDTQYF
v_gene: TRBV28; j_gene: TRBJ1-5; CDR3aa: CASKEGGSNQPQHF
v_gene: TRBV9; j_gene: TRBJ2-1; CDR3aa: CASSPRTGSSYNEQFF
v_gene: TRBV19; j_gene: TRBJ2-7; CDR3aa: CASSRGLYEQYF
v_gene: TRBV6-5; j_gene: TRBJ1-5; CDR3aa: CASSLDGFNQPQHF
v_gene: TRBV30; j_gene: TRBJ2-1; CDR3aa: CAWSGTATYNEQFF
v_gene: TRBV29-1; j_gene: TRBJ1-3; CDR3aa: CSVATSGNTIYF
v_gene: TRBV5-4; j_gene: TRBJ2-5; CDR3aa: CASSSTDQETQYF
v_gene: TRBV5-6; j_gene: TRBJ2-7; CDR3aa: CASSPTGVYEQYF
v_gene: TRBV11-2; j_gene: TRBJ1-1; CDR3aa: CASSFMNVGNTEAFF
v_gene: TRBV4-2; j_gene: TRBJ2-5; CDR3aa: CASRQLAGEETQYF
v_gene: TRBV7-9; j_gene: TRBJ2-7; CDR3aa: CASSLPTGSSYEQYF
v_gene: TRBV11-2; j_gene: TRBJ2-3; CDR3aa: CASSLEAAGVRDTQYF
v_gene: TRBV11-2; j_gene: TRBJ1-2; CDR3aa: CASSLHLGQGDGYTF
v_gene: TRBV6-5; j_gene: TRBJ2-4; CDR3aa: CASSYSQNIQYF
v_gene: TRBV12-5; j_gene: TRBJ1-2; CDR3aa: CASGKGLSGYTF
v_gene: TRBV6-1; j_gene: TRBJ2-5; CDR3aa: CASTPGPNPQETQYF
v_gene: TRBV2; j_gene: TRBJ1-1; CDR3aa: CASSEEETEAFF
v_gene: TRBV6-6; j_gene: TRBJ1-6; CDR3aa: CASSYGGVDSPLHF
v_gene: TRBV7-9; j_gene: TRBJ2-5; CDR3aa: CASSPPDWETQYF
v_gene: TRBV5-6; j_gene: TRBJ1-6; CDR3aa: CASSSTRGYSPLHF
v_gene: TRBV5-1; j_gene: TRBJ2-3; CDR3aa: CASSLVGGTGGTDTQYF
v_gene: TRBV5-8; j_gene: TRBJ2-5; CDR3aa: CASSLEREKETQYF
v_gene: TRBV19; j_gene: TRBJ2-1; CDR3aa: CASSIYNEQFF
v_gene: TRBV5-1; j_gene: TRBJ2-1; CDR3aa: CASSLGDFRGEQFF
v_gene: TRBV4-3; j_gene: TRBJ1-1; CDR3aa: CASSQNRGPNTEAFF
v_gene: TRBV19; j_gene: TRBJ2-1; CDR3aa: CASSIAGYPYNEQFF
v_gene: TRBV29-1; j_gene: TRBJ1-3; CDR3aa: CSVEDLYTIYF
v_gene: TRBV27; j_gene: TRBJ2-7; CDR3aa: CASSLSSGGLNYEQYF
v_gene: TRBV4-3; j_gene: TRBJ2-3; CDR3aa: CASSQDLATVRDTQYF
v_gene: TRBV7-9; j_gene: TRBJ2-1; CDR3aa: CASSLGSAGAHNEQFF
v_gene: TRBV5-1; j_gene: TRBJ2-7; CDR3aa: CASSLEDIFYEQYF